This T cell receptor (beta chain) was found in a study of neurological immune-mediated disorders. Overall study findings and caveats: Subjects shared no identical expanded-clone CDR3 amino acid sequences, suggesting private TCR-beta repertoires in all groups. Falling below healthy controls, multiple sclerosis showed the least TCR clonal expansion, while HTLV-1-associated myelopathy showed the most.

The time point: longitudinal time-point 1 (baseline). 2 million PBMCs stored at -80 C were the source of the unsorted libraries. A single run covered 15-18 subjects with over 190 million TCR-beta sequences. TCRdb itself ran the 5' RACE reads through MiXCR, one entry per CDR3 protein. The table lists around 60,000 distinct CDR3 sequences, about 11% of them singletons. The V gene lost 2 bases and the J gene lost 2 bases, with 9 bases spanning the gap. The germline CDR1 and CDR2 sequences are SGHVS and FNYEAQ. This CDR3 spans 15 amino acids. This clonotype was seen ten or more times. Its antigen is unidentified.

The TCR was taken from a male donor with HTLV-1-associated myelopathy (HAM/TSP). This chain connects TRBV7-6 to TRBJ1-4; no firm D call. Sequenced input: PBMCs. CDR3 DNA sequence: TGTGCCAGCAGCTTAATGCCAGCTACTAATGAAAAACTGTTTTTT. Protein: CASSLMPATNEKLFF.